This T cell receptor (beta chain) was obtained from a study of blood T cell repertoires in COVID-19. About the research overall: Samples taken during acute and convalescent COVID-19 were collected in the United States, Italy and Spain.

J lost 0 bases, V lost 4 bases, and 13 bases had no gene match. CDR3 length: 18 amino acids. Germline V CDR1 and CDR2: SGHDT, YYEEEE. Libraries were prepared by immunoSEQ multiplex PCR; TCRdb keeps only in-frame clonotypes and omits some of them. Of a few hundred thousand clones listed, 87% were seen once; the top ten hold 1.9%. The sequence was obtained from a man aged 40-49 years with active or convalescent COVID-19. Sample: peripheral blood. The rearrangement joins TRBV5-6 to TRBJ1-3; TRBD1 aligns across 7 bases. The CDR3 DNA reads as TGTGCCAGCAGCCCCGGGACAGCCAACTTGCGCTCTGGAAACACCATATATTTT. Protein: CASSPGTANLRSGNTIYF.